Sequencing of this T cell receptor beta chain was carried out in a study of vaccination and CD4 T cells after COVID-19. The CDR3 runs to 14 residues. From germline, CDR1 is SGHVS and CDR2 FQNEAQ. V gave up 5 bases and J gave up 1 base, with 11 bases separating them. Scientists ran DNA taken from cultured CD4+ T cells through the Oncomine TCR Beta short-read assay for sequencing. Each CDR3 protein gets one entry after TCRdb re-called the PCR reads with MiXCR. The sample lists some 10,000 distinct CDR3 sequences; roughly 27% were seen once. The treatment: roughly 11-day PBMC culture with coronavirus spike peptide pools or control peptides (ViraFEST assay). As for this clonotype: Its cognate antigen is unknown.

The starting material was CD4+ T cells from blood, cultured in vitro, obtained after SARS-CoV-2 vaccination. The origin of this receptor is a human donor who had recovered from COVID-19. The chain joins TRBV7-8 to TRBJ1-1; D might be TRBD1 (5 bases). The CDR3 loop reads CASSPRGGNTEAFF. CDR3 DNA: TGTGCCAGCAGCCCACGGGGCGGGAACACTGAAGCTTTCTTT.